This T cell receptor (beta chain) was identified during a study of shared clonotypes between healthy human individuals (TCRdb year 2020). Turning to the overall study: The cohort included three men and two women between 18 and 49 years of age. For each donor, CD4 naive and CD4 memory were each run on three plates, CD8 naive on two plates, and CD8 memory on one plate. The study deeply sequenced blood TCR repertoires of about 5 healthy adults to estimate repertoire size and the extent of clonotype sharing between individuals. To increase sequencing depth and limit assay-specific biases, TCR repertoire library preparation and sequencing were carried out by different laboratories using diverse techniques. Leukapheresis yielded between about 0.85 and 10 billion PBMCs per donor.

CD8 naive samples consisted of CD45RO-negative cells that were positively selected for CCR7, yielding a CD45RA+CCR7+ population without TemRA cells. The donors were healthy, HIV-negative adults who had no recently reported acute infections or vaccinations. Only Caucasian adults living in Nashville, Tennessee, USA were represented among the donors. Blood was collected by leukapheresis, and PBMCs were isolated by Ficoll-Histopaque density gradient centrifugation and then cryopreserved in liquid nitrogen vapor phase. Analytical flow cytometry was used to check the purity and quantity of each magnetically sorted T cell population. Genomic DNA was isolated from each sorted fraction and quantified by UV absorbance on a Nanodrop 2000c. Results the study describes overall, beyond this receptor: Sampling was restricted to blood, and TCR repertoires in tissues likely differ from the TCR repertoires found in blood. Compared with non-shared clonotypes, clonotypes shared by all four sorted-subset donors had higher generation probabilities. Based on pairwise subsampling, the degree of clonotype sharing among donors was expected to be affected by sequencing depth. Estimated clonotype richness was generally larger for naive than for memory subsets. Because the study included a small number of donors, the genetic and exposure-history diversity represented was limited. When several donors were compared, the shared fraction of clonotypes was 5% to 6.5% for naive CD4, over 3% for naive CD8, 2% to 2.5% for memory CD4, and roughly 0.4% for memory CD8. Rarefaction of sorted-subset datasets indicated incomplete sequencing despite the large sequencing depth.

From the cysteine up to the phenylalanine, the CDR3 has a length of 12 residues. This entry keeps only the CDR3 DNA: 36 bases, framed from base 1. The junction carries 7 bases between V and J, which are trimmed by 0 bases and 7 bases respectively. Reading the germline V gene gives CDR1 SGHTS and CDR2 YDEGEE. Concerning this clone: Its recognized antigen is unknown. Per-nucleotide qualities are absent, and no much larger clonotype sits a single base away.

TCR CDR3 regions were amplified from genomic DNA by multiplex PCR using the deep immunoSEQ assay. Genomic DNA extracted from each cell subset was distributed evenly over all wells of several immunoSEQ 96-well plates, and each plate served as one replicate. For sorted subsets, approximately 190 ng genomic DNA, equal to 30,000 to 35,000 T cell genomes, was loaded into each replicate PCR. Purified libraries were measured with a Qubit 3.0 fluorometer, size-checked on a Bioanalyzer 2100, and measured again with the KAPA Library Quantification kit. Every immunoSEQ 96-well plate was sequenced on a dedicated single-read 150-cycle Illumina NextSeq 550 flow cell. The authors' analysis ran thus. The immunoSEQ output contained only junctional sequences without quality scores, so filtering could not match that applied to full-length reads. To assign V/J genes and CDR3, sequences were annotated against IMGT germline references using PyIR, a Python wrapper for IgBLAST v1.9. Reads were removed for weak V/J assignments (E-value above 1e-6), missing CDR3, stop codons, out-of-frame junctions, or ambiguous translated residues. V3J clonotypes were defined as sequences sharing an identical inferred V gene, J gene, and CDR3 amino acid sequence. To compute the percentage overlap between repertoires, the number of shared unique clonotypes was divided by the size of the smaller repertoire. Richness of each repertoire was evaluated using RTK rarefaction, the Chao1 estimator, and Recon v2.1 estimates of unobserved clonotypes. Generation probabilities for all TCRbeta clonotypes obtained by the gDNA method from several donors were computed using OLGA. The table comes from immuneACCESS by way of TCRdb, which keeps in-frame sequences with V and J called. Part of the clones is missing from these tables; in studies checked, under half for an unresolved V gene and the rest for unknown reasons. The V and J calls and clone size are taken from that table; D and trimming were inferred from the DNA. Within this sample are 1.5 million to 2.5 million clones, with about 95% of them counted one time only. The ten largest make up 1% to 1.5% of the sample.

This TCR derives from a man younger than 35 in good health. The sequence links TRBV5-8 to TRBJ1-1; D gene: possibly TRBD1, on 5 matching bases. The sequencing sample was made of naive CD8+ T cells sorted from blood. Per the publication, the cell subset or site label means: CD45RA+CCR7+. Here is the DNA: TGTGCCAGCAGCTTGGGACAGATTGAAGCTTTCTTT. Its protein reads: CASSLGQIEAFF.